A selection of T cell receptor beta chains follows, all from one sample in a study of OX40 agonist ivuxolimab in advanced cancers. Measured with immunoSEQ multiplex PCR; TCRdb has only the in-frame clones, and not every one. The profile shows over 50,000 clones, around four fifths of them singletons. The material sequenced was CD4+ or CD8+ T cells sorted from blood, taken in a trial of the OX40 agonist ivuxolimab. These receptors were collected from an adult with an advanced solid tumor such as melanoma, head and neck, liver or kidney cancer. The CDR3 runs from the conserved cysteine through the conserved F or W. D genes are given only for firm matches. The listing skips clone size in some rows; elsewhere it reads once, few, many or a size class.

>-|TRBV28|TRBD1|TRBJ2-3
TGTGCCAGCAGTTTCCACGGACAGGGGGCTCTGACAGATACGCAGTATTTT
CASSFHGQGALTDTQYF
>-|TRBV2|-|TRBJ2-5
TGTGCCAGCAGTGAAGGGACGGTCCAGAGGGAGACCCAGTACTTC
CASSEGTVQRETQYF
>-|TRBV5-5|TRBD1|TRBJ1-3
TGTGCCAGCAGCTTGAGGTTGGGGACAGCAAACTCTGGAAACACCATATATTTT
CASSLRLGTANSGNTIYF
>medium-sized|TRBV19|-|TRBJ1-1
TGTGCCAGTACCCTGAGGGGGGGGACTGAAGCTTTCTTT
CASTLRGGTEAFF
>-|TRBV29-1|-|TRBJ2-5
TGCAGCGTTGACCGCAGTCGAGAGACCCAGTACTTC
CSVDRSRETQYF
>-|TRBV6-5|-|TRBJ1-2
TGTGCCAGCAGTTATCGACAGGTCTACTATGGCTACACCTTC
CASSYRQVYYGYTF
>-|TRBV7-9|-|TRBJ1-1
TGTGCCAGCAGCTTAGCGGACCGGGCTAACACTGAAGCTTTCTTT
CASSLADRANTEAFF
>-|TRBV10-3|TRBD2|TRBJ2-3
TGTGCCATCAGCTACTCCTTAGGCGGGGGGGCCACAGATACGCAGTATTTT
CAISYSLGGGATDTQYF
>-|TRBV4-1|TRBD1|TRBJ2-3
TGCGCCAGCAGCCAAGTCGGGACAGGGTATACAGATACGCAGTATTTT
CASSQVGTGYTDTQYF
>-|TRBV10-3|-|TRBJ1-1
TGTGCCATCAGTGAGGTAGGGGACACTGAAGCTTTCTTT
CAISEVGDTEAFF
>-|TRBV5-1|-|TRBJ1-5
TGCGCCAGCAGCTTAGGAGAGAATCAGCCCCAGCATTTT
CASSLGENQPQHF
>-|TRBV27|-|TRBJ1-6
TGTGCCAGCAGTTTTGCCCCCGGGGATAATTCACCCCTCCACTTT
CASSFAPGDNSPLHF
>-|TRBV11-2|-|TRBJ2-3
TGTGCCAGCAGCTTCCTCACGGGGTTGACAGATACGCAGTATTTT
CASSFLTGLTDTQYF
>few|TRBV19|TRBD1|TRBJ1-2
TGTGCCAGTAGTGCCTCAGGGGGCTATGGCTATGGCTACACCTTC
CASSASGGYGYGYTF
>-|TRBV30|TRBD2|TRBJ2-5
TGTGCCTGGAGTGATCTAGCGGGGGTACGGGAGACCCAGTACTTC
CAWSDLAGVRETQYF
>-|TRBV4-1|-|TRBJ1-4
TGCGCCAGCAGCCAAGAGGAACAGCTACCGGAAAAACTGTTTTTT
CASSQEEQLPEKLFF
>-|TRBV27|TRBD1|TRBJ1-5
TGTGCCAGCAGCTCAGAAACAGGGGCGTTCAATCAGCCCCAGCATTTT
CASSSETGAFNQPQHF
>few|TRBV5-1|-|TRBJ1-1
TGCGCCAGCAGCTTGCAGCAGACTGGGAACACTGAAGCTTTCTTT
CASSLQQTGNTEAFF
>-|TRBV4-2|TRBD2|TRBJ2-5
TGTGCCAGCAGCCAAGAGCAAGCGGGGGGGCCGCAGACCCAGTACTTC
CASSQEQAGGPQTQYF
>-|TRBV19|TRBD1|TRBJ2-7
TGTGCCAGTAGTATAACTGGGACAGGGGCCTACGAACAGTACTTC
CASSITGTGAYEQYF
>-|TRBV30|-|TRBJ1-4
TGTGCCTGGAGTTCAATTGGCGGGGGGGCGATGGGAAAACTGTTTTTT
CAWSSIGGGAMGKLFF
>-|TRBV12-2|-|TRBJ2-1
TGTGCAAGTCCCAAATCTGGGCTTGAGCAGTTCTTC
CASPKSGLEQFF
>-|TRBV18|-|TRBJ1-3
TGTGCCAGCTCCGTGAATCCCAGCTCTGGAAACACCATATATTTT
CASSVNPSSGNTIYF
>-|TRBV4-2|-|TRBJ2-2
TGTGCCAGCAGCCAAGGGGCCGGGGACGGGGAGCTGTTTTTT
CASSQGAGDGELFF
>-|TRBV6-1|-|TRBJ1-2
TGTGCCAGCAGTGAAGCCGCTCTAAGCGGCTATGGCTACACCTTC
CASSEAALSGYGYTF
>-|TRBV6-5|-|TRBJ2-7
TGTGCCAGCAGTCGTTCCGGGAACGAGCAGTACTTC
CASSRSGNEQYF
>once|TRBV7-2|TRBD1|TRBJ1-1
TGTGCCAGCAGCTTAGTCGACAGGGGCGACACTGAAGCTTTCTTT
CASSLVDRGDTEAFF